This TCR beta chain was sequenced in a study of cytomegalovirus exposure and HLA in healthy donors. This clone has just one count. Germline assignment: CDR1 MDHEN and CDR2 SYDVKM. V lost 4 bases to trimming and J lost 0 bases, with 10 bases between them. The CDR3 spans 15 residues. Assay used: immunoSEQ multiplex PCR; TCRdb lists only in-frame clones, some missing. The sample has around 300,000 clones, 70% to 90% seen once. This sequence was found in a woman under 30 in good health and CMV-seronegative. The sample comprised PBMCs. The genes are TRBV28 and TRBJ1-5; D remains unclear. The CDR3 reads CASSSASGSNQPQHF. Written as DNA, the CDR3 is TGTGCCAGCAGTTCCGCGTCAGGTAGCAATCAGCCCCAGCATTTT.